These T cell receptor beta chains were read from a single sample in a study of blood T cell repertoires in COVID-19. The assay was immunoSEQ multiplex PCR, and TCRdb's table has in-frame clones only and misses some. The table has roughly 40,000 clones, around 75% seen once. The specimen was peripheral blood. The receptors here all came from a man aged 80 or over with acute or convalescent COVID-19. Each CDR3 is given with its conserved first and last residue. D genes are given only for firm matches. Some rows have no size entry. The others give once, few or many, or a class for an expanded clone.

CDR3nt: TGTGCCAGCAGTTCCCAGGGGTGGGGCACAGATACGCAGTATTTT; CDR3aa: CASSSQGWGTDTQYF; v_gene: TRBV27; d_gene: NA; abundance: NA; j_gene: TRBJ2-3
CDR3nt: TGTGCCAGCAGCTTAGCCGCAGGTGGTTCCTACGAGCAGTACTTC; CDR3aa: CASSLAAGGSYEQYF; v_gene: TRBV7-2; d_gene: NA; abundance: NA; j_gene: TRBJ2-7
CDR3nt: TGTGCCACCAGCAGAGATTACCCTAGCCAAATTCCAGATACGCAGTATTTT; CDR3aa: CATSRDYPSQIPDTQYF; v_gene: TRBV15; d_gene: NA; abundance: NA; j_gene: TRBJ2-3
CDR3nt: TGTGCCAGTAGTACGAGGGGGACAGGGTTAGCCGGGGAGCTGTTTTTT; CDR3aa: CASSTRGTGLAGELFF; v_gene: TRBV19; d_gene: TRBD1; abundance: NA; j_gene: TRBJ2-2
CDR3nt: TGTGCCAGCAGTTACATCTACTACGAGCAGTACTTC; CDR3aa: CASSYIYYEQYF; v_gene: TRBV6-6; d_gene: NA; abundance: NA; j_gene: TRBJ2-7
CDR3nt: TGCGCCAGCAGCTTGGCGGGACTAGCGGGAGGAGACTATGAGCAGTTCTTC; CDR3aa: CASSLAGLAGGDYEQFF; v_gene: TRBV5-1; d_gene: TRBD2; abundance: NA; j_gene: TRBJ2-1
CDR3nt: TGTGCCAGCAGCTTAGAGAGTACAGGGGTCGGGGGCTACACCTTC; CDR3aa: CASSLESTGVGGYTF; v_gene: TRBV11-2; d_gene: TRBD1; abundance: NA; j_gene: TRBJ1-2
CDR3nt: TGTGCTAGTGGGCCGGGACAGGGGGCAAATGAGCAGTTCTTC; CDR3aa: CASGPGQGANEQFF; v_gene: TRBV12-5; d_gene: TRBD1; abundance: NA; j_gene: TRBJ2-1
CDR3nt: TGTGCCAGCTCAAGTCCGGGACAGGGGTCCTACGAGCAGTACTTC; CDR3aa: CASSSPGQGSYEQYF; v_gene: TRBV18; d_gene: TRBD1; abundance: NA; j_gene: TRBJ2-7
CDR3nt: TGTGCCAGCAGCTTTGACTACAGATACGAGCAGTACTTC; CDR3aa: CASSFDYRYEQYF; v_gene: TRBV7-2; d_gene: NA; abundance: NA; j_gene: TRBJ2-7
CDR3nt: TGTGCCAGCAGTTTCCAGGGGCAGCCCCAGCATTTT; CDR3aa: CASSFQGQPQHF; v_gene: TRBV28; d_gene: NA; abundance: NA; j_gene: TRBJ1-5
CDR3nt: TGTGCCAGCAGCTTAGAGTACGGGGGAGGTAACAATGAGCAGTTCTTC; CDR3aa: CASSLEYGGGNNEQFF; v_gene: TRBV7-2; d_gene: NA; abundance: once; j_gene: TRBJ2-1
CDR3nt: TGTGCCAGCAGCTTAGACGGGAGGGCCTCCGAGCAGTACTTC; CDR3aa: CASSLDGRASEQYF; v_gene: TRBV7-9; d_gene: TRBD2; abundance: NA; j_gene: TRBJ2-7
CDR3nt: TGTGCCAGCAGCTTAGCCCCCTTACTAGCGGGGCAAAACATTCAGTACTTC; CDR3aa: CASSLAPLLAGQNIQYF; v_gene: TRBV7-2; d_gene: TRBD2; abundance: NA; j_gene: TRBJ2-4
CDR3nt: TGTGCCAGCTCACCCCGGGATAATGAAAAACTGTTTTTT; CDR3aa: CASSPRDNEKLFF; v_gene: TRBV18; d_gene: NA; abundance: NA; j_gene: TRBJ1-4
CDR3nt: TGTGCCAGTTCTTCAGGCGGGGAGCTGTTTTTT; CDR3aa: CASSSGGELFF; v_gene: TRBV7-9; d_gene: NA; abundance: NA; j_gene: TRBJ2-2
CDR3nt: TGTGCCAGCAGTTACCCAACTAGCGGGATCTCCTACGAGCAGTACTTC; CDR3aa: CASSYPTSGISYEQYF; v_gene: TRBV6-6; d_gene: TRBD2; abundance: NA; j_gene: TRBJ2-7